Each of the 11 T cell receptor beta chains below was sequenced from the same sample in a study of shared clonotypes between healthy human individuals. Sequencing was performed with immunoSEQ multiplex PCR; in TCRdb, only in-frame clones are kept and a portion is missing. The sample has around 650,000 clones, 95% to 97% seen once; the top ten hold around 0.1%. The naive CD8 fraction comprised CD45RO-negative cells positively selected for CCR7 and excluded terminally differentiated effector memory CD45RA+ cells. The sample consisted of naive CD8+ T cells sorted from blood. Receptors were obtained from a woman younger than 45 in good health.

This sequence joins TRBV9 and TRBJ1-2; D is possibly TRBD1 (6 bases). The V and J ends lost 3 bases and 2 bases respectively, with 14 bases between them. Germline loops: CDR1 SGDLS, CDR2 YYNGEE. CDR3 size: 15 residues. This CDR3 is CASSGWDTLNYGYTF. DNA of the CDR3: TGTGCCAGCAGCGGGTGGGACACTTTAAACTATGGCTACACCTTC.

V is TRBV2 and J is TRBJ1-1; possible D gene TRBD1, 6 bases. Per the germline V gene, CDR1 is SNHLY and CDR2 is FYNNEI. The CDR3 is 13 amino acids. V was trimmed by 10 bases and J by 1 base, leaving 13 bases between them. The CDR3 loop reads CATSGHSNTEAFF. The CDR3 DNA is TGTGCCACCTCGGGACACTCGAACACTGAAGCTTTCTTT.

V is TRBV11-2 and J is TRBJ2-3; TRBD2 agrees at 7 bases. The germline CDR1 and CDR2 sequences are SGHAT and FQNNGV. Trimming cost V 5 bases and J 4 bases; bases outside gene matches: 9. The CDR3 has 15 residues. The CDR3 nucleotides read TGTGCCAGCAGCCCCACGGGGGGTTGGTCAGATACGCAGTATTTT. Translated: CASSPTGGWSDTQYF.

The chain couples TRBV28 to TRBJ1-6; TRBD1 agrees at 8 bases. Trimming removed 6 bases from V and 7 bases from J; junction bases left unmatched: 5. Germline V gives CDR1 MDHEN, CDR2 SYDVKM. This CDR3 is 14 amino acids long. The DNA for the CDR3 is TGTGCCAGCAGGCGGACAGGGATGAATTCACCCCTCCACTTT. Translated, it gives CASRRTGMNSPLHF.

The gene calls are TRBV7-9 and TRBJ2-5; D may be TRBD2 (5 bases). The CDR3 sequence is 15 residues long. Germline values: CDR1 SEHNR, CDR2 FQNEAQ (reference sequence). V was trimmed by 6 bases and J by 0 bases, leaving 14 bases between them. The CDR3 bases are TGTGCCAGCAGTTATTCGGGGTGGGACCAAGAGACCCAGTACTTC. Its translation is CASSYSGWDQETQYF.

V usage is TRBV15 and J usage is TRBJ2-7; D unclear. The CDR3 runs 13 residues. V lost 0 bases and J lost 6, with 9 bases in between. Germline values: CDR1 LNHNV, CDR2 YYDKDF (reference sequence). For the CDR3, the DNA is TGTGCCACCAGCAGAGATAACTTCATCGAGCAGTACTTC. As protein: CATSRDNFIEQYF.

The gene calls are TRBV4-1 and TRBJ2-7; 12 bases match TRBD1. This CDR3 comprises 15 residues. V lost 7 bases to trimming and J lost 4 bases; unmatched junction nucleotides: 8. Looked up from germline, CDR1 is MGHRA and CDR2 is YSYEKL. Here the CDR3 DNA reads TGCGCCAGCACACCCCGGGACAGGGGGCAATACGAGCAGTACTTC. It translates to CASTPRDRGQYEQYF.

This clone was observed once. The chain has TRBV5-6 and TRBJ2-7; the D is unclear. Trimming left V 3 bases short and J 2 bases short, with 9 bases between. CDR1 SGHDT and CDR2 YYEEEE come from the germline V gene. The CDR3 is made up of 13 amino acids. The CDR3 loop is CASSSSRTYEQYF. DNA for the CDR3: TGTGCCAGCAGCTCCAGCAGGACCTACGAGCAGTACTTC. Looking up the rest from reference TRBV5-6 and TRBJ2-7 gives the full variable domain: DAGVTQSPTHLIKTRGQQVTLRCSPKSGHDTVSWYQQALGQGPQFIFQYYEEEERQRGNFPDRFSGHQFPNYSSELNVNALLLGDSALYLCASSSSRTYEQYFGPGTRLTVT.

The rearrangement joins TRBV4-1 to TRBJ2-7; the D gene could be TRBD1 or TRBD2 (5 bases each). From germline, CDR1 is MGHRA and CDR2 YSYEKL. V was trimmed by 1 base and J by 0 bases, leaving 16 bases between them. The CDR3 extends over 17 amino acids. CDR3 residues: CASSQAVYGTLSYEQYF. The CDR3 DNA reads TGCGCCAGCAGCCAAGCGGTATACGGGACGCTCTCCTACGAGCAGTACTTC.

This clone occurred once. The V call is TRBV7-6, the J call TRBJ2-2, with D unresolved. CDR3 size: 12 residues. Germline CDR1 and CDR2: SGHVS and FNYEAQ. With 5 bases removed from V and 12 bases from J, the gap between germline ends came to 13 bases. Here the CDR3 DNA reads TGTGCCAGCAGCCAGGAAGGGTGGAAGCTGTTTTTT. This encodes CASSQEGWKLFF. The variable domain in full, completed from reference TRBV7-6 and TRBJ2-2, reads GAGVSQSPRYKVTKRGQDVALRCDPISGHVSLYWYRQALGQGPEFLTYFNYEAQQDKSGLPNDRFSAERPEGSISTLTIQRTEQRDSAMYRCASSQEGWKLFFGEGSRLTVL.

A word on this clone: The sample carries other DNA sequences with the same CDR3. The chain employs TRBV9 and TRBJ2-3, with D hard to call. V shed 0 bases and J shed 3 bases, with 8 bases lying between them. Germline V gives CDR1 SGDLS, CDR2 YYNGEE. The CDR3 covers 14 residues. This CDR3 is CASSVGLGTDTQYF. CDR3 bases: TGTGCCAGCAGCGTAGGGCTAGGTACAGATACGCAGTATTTT.